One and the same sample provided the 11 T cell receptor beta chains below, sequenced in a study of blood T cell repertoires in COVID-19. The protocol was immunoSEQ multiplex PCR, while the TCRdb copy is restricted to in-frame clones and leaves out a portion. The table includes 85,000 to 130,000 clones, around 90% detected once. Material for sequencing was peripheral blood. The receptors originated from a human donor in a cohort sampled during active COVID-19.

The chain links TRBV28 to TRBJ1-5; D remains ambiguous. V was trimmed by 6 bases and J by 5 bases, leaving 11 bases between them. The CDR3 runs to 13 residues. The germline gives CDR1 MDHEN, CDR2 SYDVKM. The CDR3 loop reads CASSIYGDQPQHF. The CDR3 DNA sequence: TGTGCCAGCAGCATTTACGGGGATCAGCCCCAGCATTTT. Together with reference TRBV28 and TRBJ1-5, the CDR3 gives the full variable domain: DVKVTQSSRYLVKRTGEKVFLECVQDMDHENMFWYRQDPGLGLRLIYFSYDVKMKEKGDIPEGYSVSREKKERFSLILESASTNQTSMYLCASSIYGDQPQHFGDGTRLSIL.

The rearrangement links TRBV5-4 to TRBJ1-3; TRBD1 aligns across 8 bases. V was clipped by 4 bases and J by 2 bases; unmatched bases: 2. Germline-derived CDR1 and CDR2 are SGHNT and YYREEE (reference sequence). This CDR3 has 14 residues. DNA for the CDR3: TGTGCCAGCAGCCCGGACAGGGCTGGAAACACCATATATTTT. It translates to CASSPDRAGNTIYF.

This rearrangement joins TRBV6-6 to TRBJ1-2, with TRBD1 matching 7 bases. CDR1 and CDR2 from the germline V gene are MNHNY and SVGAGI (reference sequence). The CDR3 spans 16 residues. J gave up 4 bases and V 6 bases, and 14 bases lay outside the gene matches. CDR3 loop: CASSTGDHYQGYGYTF. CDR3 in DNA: TGTGCCAGCAGCACAGGGGACCATTATCAAGGCTATGGCTACACCTTC.

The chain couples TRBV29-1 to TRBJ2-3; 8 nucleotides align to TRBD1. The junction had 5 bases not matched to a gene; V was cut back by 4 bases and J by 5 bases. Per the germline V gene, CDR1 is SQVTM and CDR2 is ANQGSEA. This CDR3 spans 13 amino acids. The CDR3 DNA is TGCAGCGTTGCAGGGGGCGCGATAGATACGCAGTATTTT. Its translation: CSVAGGAIDTQYF.

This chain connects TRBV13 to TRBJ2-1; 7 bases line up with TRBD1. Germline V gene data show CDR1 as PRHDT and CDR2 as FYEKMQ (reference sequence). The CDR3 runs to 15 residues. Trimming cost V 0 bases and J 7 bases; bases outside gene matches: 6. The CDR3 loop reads CASSLGQGVANEQFF. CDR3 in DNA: TGTGCCAGCAGCTTAGGTCAGGGGGTTGCGAATGAGCAGTTCTTC.

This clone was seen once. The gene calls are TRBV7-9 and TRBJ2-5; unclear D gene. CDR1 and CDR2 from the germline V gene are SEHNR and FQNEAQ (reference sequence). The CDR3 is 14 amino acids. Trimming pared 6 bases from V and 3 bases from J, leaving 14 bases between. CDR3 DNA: TGTGCCAGCAGTGCATGGAACAGTAAAGAGACCCAGTACTTC. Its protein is CASSAWNSKETQYF.

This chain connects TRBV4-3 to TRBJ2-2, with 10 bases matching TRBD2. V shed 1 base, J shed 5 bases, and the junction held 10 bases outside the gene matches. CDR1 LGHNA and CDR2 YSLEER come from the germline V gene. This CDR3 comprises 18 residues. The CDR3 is CASSQVRAGGHRTGELFF. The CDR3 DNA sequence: TGCGCCAGCAGCCAAGTTCGAGCGGGAGGGCATCGGACCGGGGAGCTGTTTTTT.

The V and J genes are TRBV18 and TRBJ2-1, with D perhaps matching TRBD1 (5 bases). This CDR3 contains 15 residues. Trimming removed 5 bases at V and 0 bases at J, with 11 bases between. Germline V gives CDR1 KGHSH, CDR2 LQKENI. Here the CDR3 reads CASSSNRYSYNEQFF. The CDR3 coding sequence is TGTGCCAGCTCATCCAACAGGTACTCCTACAATGAGCAGTTCTTC.

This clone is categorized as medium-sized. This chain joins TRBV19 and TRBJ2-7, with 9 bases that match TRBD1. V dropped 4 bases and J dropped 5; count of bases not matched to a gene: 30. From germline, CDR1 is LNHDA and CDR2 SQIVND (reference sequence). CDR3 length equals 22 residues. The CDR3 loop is CASSTASKPGQGMRIRSDEQYF. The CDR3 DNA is TGTGCCAGTAGTACAGCGAGTAAACCGGGACAGGGAATGAGAATTCGTTCGGACGAGCAGTACTTC. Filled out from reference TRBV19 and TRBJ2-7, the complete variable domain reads DGGITQSPKYLFRKEGQNVTLSCEQNLNHDAMYWYRQDPGQGLRLIYYSQIVNDFQKGDIAEGYSVSREKKESFPLTVTSAQKNPTAFYLCASSTASKPGQGMRIRSDEQYFGPGTRLTVT.

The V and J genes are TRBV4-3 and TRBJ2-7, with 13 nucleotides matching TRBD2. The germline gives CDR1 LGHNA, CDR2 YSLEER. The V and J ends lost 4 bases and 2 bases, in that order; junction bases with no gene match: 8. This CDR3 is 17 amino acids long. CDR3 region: CASSPGLAGDLAYEQYF. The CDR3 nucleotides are TGCGCCAGCAGCCCAGGACTAGCGGGAGATCTAGCCTACGAGCAGTACTTC.

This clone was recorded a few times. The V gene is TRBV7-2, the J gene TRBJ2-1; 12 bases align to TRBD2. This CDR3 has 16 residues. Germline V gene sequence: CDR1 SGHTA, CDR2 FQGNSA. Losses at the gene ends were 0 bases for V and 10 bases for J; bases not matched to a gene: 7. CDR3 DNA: TGTGCCAGCAGCTTAGCGCTAGCGGGAGGGCCCGTGGAGCAGTTCTTC. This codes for CASSLALAGGPVEQFF.